The clone carrying this T cell receptor (beta chain) was found a few times. The target antigen is unknown. The data originate from a study of cytomegalovirus exposure and HLA in healthy donors. General study results and limits: Later findings reportedly placed an Asian-associated ancestry cluster below the approximately 670-donor mean for N-insertions. The records held CMV serostatus as the only immune exposure information. A prior analysis recorded that most TCR beta V segments were productive about 87% or about 30% of the time. At a 0.05 false discovery rate, a later analysis found over 15,000 TCR beta sequences to be associated with HLA alleles.

The PCR ran on 60 Vbeta and 13 Jbeta primers. The data were produced by immunoSEQ multiplex PCR, yet TCRdb's version contains in-frame clones alone and is incomplete. The sample consists of roughly 100,000 clones, approximately 69% of them appearing once. The sample consisted of PBMCs. The sequence was obtained from a man under 40 in good health and CMV-seronegative.

The CDR3 nucleotides are TGTGCCAGTAGTCCCCTCGACAGGGGGAATTCACCCCTCCACTTT. Translation gives CASSPLDRGNSPLHF. The chain combines TRBV19 with TRBJ1-6, with TRBD1 identical over 9 bases. Trimming removed 5 bases from V and 7 bases from J; junction bases left unmatched: 6. The germline CDR1 and CDR2 sequences are LNHDA and SQIVND (reference sequence). The CDR3 is 15 amino acids.